This T cell receptor beta chain was sequenced in a study of cytomegalovirus exposure and HLA in healthy donors. V was clipped by 2 bases and J by 2 bases, with 7 bases between them. Germline assignment: CDR1 KGHSH and CDR2 LQKENI. There are 14 residues in the CDR3. Study results and limitations: Per a later analysis, HLA-associated TCR beta chains showed more clonal expansion than other, equally common TCR beta chains. In an earlier analysis, in some 600 donors, most V segments appeared productive either ~87% or ~30% of the time.

Note on this clone: Its antigen is still unknown.

It was with 60 Vbeta and 13 Jbeta primers that the PCR ran. Libraries were prepared by immunoSEQ multiplex PCR; TCRdb keeps only in-frame clonotypes and omits some of them. The sample shows around 140,000 clones, about 80% of them seen only once. The sequenced material came from PBMCs. The TCR originated in a female donor in good health and CMV-seronegative. V gene TRBV18 combines with J gene TRBJ2-1, with TRBD2 as a possible D gene (6 bases). CDR3 loop: CASSPRLAYNEQFF. The CDR3 DNA follows: TGTGCCAGCTCACCAAGACTAGCCTACAATGAGCAGTTCTTC.